The entry below gives a single T cell receptor (beta chain) sequence along with its context. Antigen: not known. This CDR3 has 16 amino acids. V was shortened by 2 bases and J by 0 bases, with 13 bases between the two germline ends. Germline V CDR1 and CDR2: MDHEN, SYDVKM. This entry comes from a study of T cell repertoires in ileal Crohn's disease. About the research overall: At surgery, around 40% of patients smoked, with median disease duration 7.9 years. All patients had surgery for stricturing (61%) or penetrating (about 39%) disease. Study-wide results and caveats: Every patient over 26.8% clonality showed endoscopic recurrence. Mucosal expansions were suggested to be mainly CD8 T cells.

Clones were read by immunoSEQ multiplex PCR, and TCRdb kept only the in-frame ones, dropping some. The table shows 25,000 to 30,000 clones, with about 82% occurring only once. This chain links TRBV28 with TRBJ1-1; no definite D call. Sequenced input: ileal tissue. The clonotype comes from an adult with Crohn's disease. The CDR3 here is CASSLTDNLVNTEAFF. The DNA for the CDR3 is TGTGCCAGCAGTTTAACCGATAACTTAGTGAACACTGAAGCTTTCTTT.